These 21 T cell receptor beta chains were sequenced from one sample in a study of blood T cell repertoires in COVID-19. Method: immunoSEQ multiplex PCR; TCRdb's copy keeps in-frame clones and lacks some. The sample yields about 250,000 clones, 80% to 90% seen once. The material sequenced was PBMCs or T cells enriched from blood (not recorded which). These receptors originate from a middle-aged woman who had been exposed to COVID-19.

The chain employs TRBV2 and TRBJ2-1; 10 bases match TRBD1. CDR3 length equals 15 residues. The germline gives CDR1 SNHLY, CDR2 FYNNEI. V was pared by 3 bases and J by 2 bases, with 1 base of the junction left unmatched. The CDR3 DNA reads as TGTGCCAGCAGTGAGGACAGGGGGGCCTACAATGAGCAGTTCTTC. It specifies CASSEDRGAYNEQFF. Together with reference TRBV2 and TRBJ2-1, the CDR3 gives the full variable domain: EPEVTQTPSHQVTQMGQEVILRCVPISNHLYFYWYRQILGQKVEFLVSFYNNEISEKSEIFDDQFSVERPDGSNFTLKIRSTKLEDSAMYFCASSEDRGAYNEQFFGPGTRLTVL.

This clone has just one count. This chain joins TRBV19 and TRBJ2-2; 8 bases map to TRBD2. Trimming removed 3 bases from V and 5 bases from J; junction bases left unmatched: 5. The germline CDR1 and CDR2 sequences are LNHDA and SQIVND (reference sequence). The CDR3 contains 15 residues. The CDR3 region is CASSISLAGTGELFF. In DNA form, the CDR3 reads TGTGCCAGTAGTATTTCCCTAGCGGGTACCGGGGAGCTGTTTTTT.

The chain carries TRBV3-1 (or the pseudogene TRBV3-2) and TRBJ2-1, with 11 bases lining up with TRBD2. CDR3 length: 15 amino acids. CDR1 is LGHDT, CDR2 YNNKEL, per germline (reference sequence). V dropped 6 bases and J dropped 6; count of bases not matched to a gene: 7. The chain's CDR3 is CASSSGRDPANEQFF. The CDR3 DNA sequence: TGTGCCAGCAGTAGCGGGAGGGATCCTGCCAATGAGCAGTTCTTC.

The chain joins TRBV7-2 to TRBJ2-1; TRBD2 might be the D (6 bases). The CDR3 covers 15 residues. Germline lookup yields CDR1 SGHTA and CDR2 FQGNSA. V gave up 6 bases and J gave up 1 base, with 13 bases separating them. CDR3 nucleotide sequence: TGTGCCAGCAGTTTCACGAGCGGGTCCTACAATGAGCAGTTCTTC. Translating gives CASSFTSGSYNEQFF. Together with reference TRBV7-2 and TRBJ2-1, the CDR3 gives the full variable domain: GAGVSQSPSNKVTEKGKDVELRCDPISGHTALYWYRQSLGQGLEFLIYFQGNSAPDKSGLPSDRFSAERTGGSVSTLTIQRTQQEDSAVYLCASSFTSGSYNEQFFGPGTRLTVL.

This clone was picked up one time. This chain joins TRBV3-1 (or the pseudogene TRBV3-2) and TRBJ1-3, with 7 bases aligning to TRBD1. The CDR3 is made up of 15 amino acids. J gave up 2 bases and V 3 bases, and 4 bases lay outside the gene matches. Germline V gene sequence: CDR1 LGHDT, CDR2 YNNKEL (reference sequence). The CDR3 loop is CASSQDTGAGNTIYF. CDR3 sequence (DNA): TGTGCCAGCAGCCAGGATACAGGGGCTGGAAACACCATATATTTT.

J is TRBJ1-1 and V is TRBV28; possible D gene TRBD1, 5 bases. Germline V lookup: CDR1 MDHEN, CDR2 SYDVKM. V lost 7 bases, J lost 10 bases, and 19 bases lay in between. CDR3 length: 13 amino acids. CDR3 bases: TGTGCCAGCACCCTAGGGGAGGGGCCAGGAGCTTTCTTT. Translating it yields CASTLGEGPGAFF.

The rearrangement links TRBV4-3 to TRBJ2-5; perhaps TRBD1 as D (6 bases). The length of the CDR3 is 16 residues. Germline V lookup: CDR1 LGHNA, CDR2 YSLEER. Trimming removed 0 bases at V and 1 base at J, with 12 bases between. The CDR3 DNA is TGCGCCAGCAGCCAAGAAGCGAGGACAGCCCAAGAGACCCAGTACTTC. Amino acids: CASSQEARTAQETQYF.

The V gene is TRBV4-1, the J gene TRBJ1-2; TRBD1 agrees at 7 bases. The junction had 3 bases not matched to a gene; V was cut back by 1 base and J by 4 bases. Germline CDR1 reads MGHRA; CDR2 reads YSYEKL. This CDR3 has 14 residues. CDR3 region: CASSQGQGTYGYTF. The DNA for the CDR3 is TGCGCCAGCAGCCAAGGACAGGGTACCTATGGCTACACCTTC.

J is TRBJ1-3 and V is TRBV6-5; D ambiguous. Deletions cut 6 bases from V and 0 bases from J, with 12 bases between. The CDR3 spans 15 residues. Looked up from germline, CDR1 is MNHEY and CDR2 is SVGAGI. The CDR3 reads CASSVGMTSGNTIYF. Here the CDR3 DNA reads TGTGCCAGCAGCGTGGGCATGACCTCTGGAAACACCATATATTTT.

This chain links TRBV3-1 (or the pseudogene TRBV3-2) with TRBJ2-4; D ambiguous. Germline CDR1 LGHDT, CDR2 YNNKEL (reference sequence). The CDR3 is 15 amino acids. The ends were cut back, 3 bases at V and 2 bases at J, with 11 bases in the middle. The CDR3 reads CASSHPSETKNIQYF. CDR3 nucleotides: TGTGCCAGCAGCCACCCTTCCGAGACCAAAAACATTCAGTACTTC.

The genes are TRBV6-1 and TRBJ2-6; the match to TRBD1 covers 7 bases. Trimming took 4 bases from V and 0 from J; bases not matched to a gene: 9. This CDR3 comprises 18 residues. Germline lookup yields CDR1 MNHNS and CDR2 SASEGT. This CDR3 is CASSVRGPSSSGANVLTF. The DNA for the CDR3 is TGTGCCAGCAGTGTGAGGGGGCCTTCTTCCTCTGGGGCCAACGTCCTGACTTTC.

The rearrangement joins TRBV5-8 to TRBJ1-1; D gene unclear. CDR1 is SGHTS, CDR2 YDEGEE, per germline. CDR3 length: 15 residues. The V end lost 0 bases, the J end lost 1 base, and 10 bases lay between the germline ends. The CDR3 nucleotides read TGTGCCAGCAGCTTGGGTGGGAGGCGGAACACTGAAGCTTTCTTT. As protein: CASSLGGRRNTEAFF.

The chain employs TRBV29-1 and TRBJ1-2; 8 bases are a match to TRBD1. The ends lost 2 bases at V and 8 bases at J; junction bases unmatched: 7. There are 13 residues in the CDR3. CDR1 is SQVTM and CDR2 is ANQGSEA in the germline V gene. CDR3 nucleotides: TGCAGCGTTGAACCGCAGGGGGCCAAAGGCTACACCTTC. This sequence encodes CSVEPQGAKGYTF.

The CDR3 loop reads CATHPTSGRARQFF. For the CDR3, the DNA is TGTGCCACCCATCCGACTAGCGGGAGGGCCAGGCAGTTCTTC. The rearrangement links TRBV27 to TRBJ2-1; 14 bases are shared with TRBD2. V trimming: 10 bases; J trimming: 12 bases; junction bases outside the gene matches: 11. CDR3 length equals 14 residues. Germline lookup yields CDR1 MNHEY and CDR2 SMNVEV (reference sequence).

CDR3 DNA sequence: TGCAGCGTTTTGGGACTAGCGGGAGGGGATACGCAGTATTTT. This sequence encodes CSVLGLAGGDTQYF. This sequence joins TRBV29-1 and TRBJ2-3; TRBD2 agrees at 16 bases. Germline CDR1 reads SQVTM; CDR2 reads ANQGSEA. CDR3 length: 14 residues. V dropped 5 bases and J dropped 6; count of bases not matched to a gene: 2.

The chain has TRBV2 and TRBJ2-5; D remains unclear. Per the germline V gene, CDR1 is SNHLY and CDR2 is FYNNEI. This CDR3 is built from 13 residues. V lost 3 bases and J 4 bases, leaving 9 bases between the germline ends. The CDR3 bases are TGTGCCAGCAGTGATTTACCGGGAGAGACCCAGTACTTC. Translated, it gives CASSDLPGETQYF. Looking up the rest from reference TRBV2 and TRBJ2-5 gives the full variable domain: EPEVTQTPSHQVTQMGQEVILRCVPISNHLYFYWYRQILGQKVEFLVSFYNNEISEKSEIFDDQFSVERPDGSNFTLKIRSTKLEDSAMYFCASSDLPGETQYFGPGTRLLVL.

This clone was counted a single time. The rearrangement links TRBV7-2 to TRBJ2-2; D may be TRBD1 (5 bases). This CDR3 contains 15 residues. The germline V and J ends were trimmed by 4 bases and 4 bases, with 13 bases remaining between them. Germline V lookup: CDR1 SGHTA, CDR2 FQGNSA. CDR3 nucleotides: TGTGCCAGCAGCTCCACAGGACACAGCACCGGGGAGCTGTTTTTT. This sequence encodes CASSSTGHSTGELFF.

This chain joins TRBV27 and TRBJ1-4; perhaps TRBD1 as D (6 bases). The length of the CDR3 is 17 residues. Trimming took off 4 bases at V and 7 bases at J, with 22 bases between the two ends. Germline values: CDR1 MNHEY, CDR2 SMNVEV (reference sequence). The CDR3 nucleotides read TGTGCCAGCAGTTACACACGCCGGGACACCAGACTTGAAAAACTGTTTTTT. It translates to CASSYTRRDTRLEKLFF.

This rearrangement joins TRBV7-3 to TRBJ2-2, with D perhaps TRBD1 (6 bases). The CDR3 has 16 residues. The V end lost 3 bases, the J end lost 4 bases, and 15 bases lay between the germline ends. Germline-derived CDR1 and CDR2 are SGHTA and FQGTGA. For the CDR3, the DNA is TGTGCCAGCAGCTTTAGAACAGGGTCGGGCACCGGGGAGCTGTTTTTT. Encoded protein: CASSFRTGSGTGELFF.

The chain has TRBV24-1 and TRBJ2-5; D is ambiguous. Germline CDR1 and CDR2: KGHDR and SFDVKD. Trimming left V 2 bases short and J 4 bases short, with 10 bases between. CDR3 length: 14 residues. The CDR3: CATSDSSRGETQYF. Written as DNA, the CDR3 is TGTGCCACCAGTGATTCCTCCAGAGGAGAGACCCAGTACTTC.

The chain employs TRBV20-1 and TRBJ1-4; D is perhaps TRBD1 (6 bases). Deletions cut 7 bases from V and 8 bases from J, with 11 bases between. From germline, CDR1 is DFQATT and CDR2 SNEGSKA (reference sequence). The CDR3 spans 11 residues. CDR3 sequence: CSGKRGEKLFF. The CDR3 coding sequence is TGCAGTGGAAAAAGGGGGGAAAAACTGTTTTTT.